This entry is about one T cell receptor beta chain. The data were obtained in a study of blood T cell repertoires in COVID-19. Germline V gives CDR1 SNHLY, CDR2 FYNNEI. The V and J ends lost 4 bases and 7 bases, in that order; junction bases with no gene match: 8. The CDR3 contains 16 residues. Original processing methods: From reference gene primer amplification, estimates of nucleated cell counts were derived. Assay: immunoSEQ multiplex PCR; the TCRdb copy retains only in-frame clones and omits some. V and J calls and clone size are those listed in that table; D and trimming were worked out from the DNA. The sample lists 200,000 to 250,000 clones, roughly four fifths occurring once.

The source of this sequence is an elderly woman with COVID-19, enrolled during active disease. Sequenced material: peripheral blood. The chain couples TRBV2 to TRBJ2-2; 11 bases fit TRBD2. For the CDR3, the DNA is TGTGCCAGCAGTGCCTTACTAGCGGGAGTGGGCGGGGAGCTGTTTTTT. Protein product: CASSALLAGVGGELFF.